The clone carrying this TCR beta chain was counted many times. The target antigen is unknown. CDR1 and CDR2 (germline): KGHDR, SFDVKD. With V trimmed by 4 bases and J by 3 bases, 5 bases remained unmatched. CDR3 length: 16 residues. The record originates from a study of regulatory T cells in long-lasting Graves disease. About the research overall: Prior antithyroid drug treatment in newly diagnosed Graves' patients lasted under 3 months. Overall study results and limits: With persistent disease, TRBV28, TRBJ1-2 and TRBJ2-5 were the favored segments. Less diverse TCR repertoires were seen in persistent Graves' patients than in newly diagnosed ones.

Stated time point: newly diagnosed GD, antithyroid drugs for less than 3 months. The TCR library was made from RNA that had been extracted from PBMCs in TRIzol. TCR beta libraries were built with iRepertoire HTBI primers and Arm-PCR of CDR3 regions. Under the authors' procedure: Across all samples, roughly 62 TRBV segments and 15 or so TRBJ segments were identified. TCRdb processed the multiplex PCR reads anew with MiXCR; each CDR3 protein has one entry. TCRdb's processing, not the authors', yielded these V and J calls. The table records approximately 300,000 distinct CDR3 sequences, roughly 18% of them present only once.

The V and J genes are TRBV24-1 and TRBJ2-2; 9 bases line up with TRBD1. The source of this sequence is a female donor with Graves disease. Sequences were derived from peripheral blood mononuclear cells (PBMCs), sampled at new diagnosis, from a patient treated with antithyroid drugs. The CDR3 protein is CATSETGGQYTGELFF. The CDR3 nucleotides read TGTGCCACCAGTGAAACAGGGGGCCAATACACCGGGGAGCTGTTTTTT.